The next 11 T cell receptor beta chains were all read from a single sample in a study of type 1 regulatory T cells. TCRdb fed the reads into MiXCR, producing one record per CDR3 protein. The profile covers under 85,000 distinct CDR3 sequences, with just under 50% appearing a single time and more than 2% taken by the ten largest. The antigens for these receptors are not known. The material sequenced was cultured non-Tr1 T cells, either the whole culture or a sorted T cell fraction (not recorded which). All receptors derive from a human donor in good health.

This clonotype was detected only a few times. The chain recombines TRBV28 with TRBJ1-5; D unresolved. V lost 3 bases and J 1 base, leaving 4 bases between the germline ends. Germline-derived CDR1 and CDR2 are MDHEN and SYDVKM. This CDR3 comprises 13 residues. In nucleotides, the CDR3 is TGTGCCAGCAGTTTGGAAAGCAATCAGCCCCAGCATTTT. It specifies CASSLESNQPQHF.

The genes are TRBV4-3 and TRBJ1-5; D remains ambiguous. V dropped 2 bases and J dropped 0 bases, with 8 bases sitting between them. This CDR3 spans 15 amino acids. Germline values: CDR1 LGHNA, CDR2 YSLEER. The CDR3 DNA follows: TGCGCCAGCAGCCAAATGCATACTAGCAATCAGCCCCAGCATTTT. Amino acid sequence: CASSQMHTSNQPQHF.

As DNA, the CDR3 is TGCGCCAGCAGCTTGGAAGGGGTCGGGGAGCTGTTTTTT. The encoded protein is CASSLEGVGELFF. V is TRBV5-1 and J is TRBJ2-2; a weak D match, TRBD1 (5 bases). CDR3 length: 13 residues. V was cut by 0 bases and J by 7 bases, with 7 bases left in between. From germline, CDR1 is SGHRS and CDR2 YFSETQ.

The V and J genes are TRBV30 and TRBJ1-2; D is perhaps TRBD1 (5 bases). V dropped 5 bases and J dropped 3 bases, with 16 bases sitting between them. Per the germline V gene, CDR1 is GTSNPN and CDR2 is SVGIG (reference sequence). The CDR3 length is 14 residues. CDR3 protein: CAWEPVQGDYGYTF. CDR3 bases: TGTGCCTGGGAGCCTGTGCAGGGAGACTATGGCTACACCTTC.

In this sample, this clonotype turned up a few times. The chain carries TRBV24-1 and TRBJ2-5, with 11 bases fitting TRBD2. The J segment lost 4 bases and the V segment lost 9 bases, leaving 9 bases of the junction unmatched. Germline CDR1 and CDR2: KGHDR and SFDVKD. The CDR3 length is 15 residues. The CDR3 region is CATSVSGGVAETQYF. In nucleotides, the CDR3 is TGTGCCACCTCCGTTAGCGGGGGGGTTGCAGAGACCCAGTACTTC.

The chain uses TRBV5-1 and TRBJ2-6; D ambiguous. V was clipped by 1 base and J by 0 bases, with 5 bases between them. The CDR3 has 15 amino acids. Germline CDR1 SGHRS, CDR2 YFSETQ. CDR3 DNA sequence: TGCGCCAGCAGCTTGTTTAGCTCTGGGGCCAACGTCCTGACTTTC. It is translated as CASSLFSSGANVLTF.

This clonotype was seen only a few times. The V and J genes are TRBV3-1 and TRBJ1-6; 9 bases align to TRBD1. The CDR3 is 17 residues long. CDR1 and CDR2 from the germline V gene are LGHDT and YNNKEL (reference sequence). The J segment lost 10 bases and the V segment lost 4 bases, leaving 14 bases of the junction unmatched. The CDR3 sequence: CASSPTPDRGVGSPLHF. The CDR3 DNA follows: TGTGCCAGCAGCCCGACTCCGGACAGGGGCGTAGGGTCACCCCTCCACTTT. The variable domain in full, completed from reference TRBV3-1 and TRBJ1-6, reads DTAVSQTPKYLVTQMGNDKSIKCEQNLGHDTMYWYKQDSKKFLKIMFSYNNKELIINETVPNRFSPKSPDKAHLNLHINSLELGDSAVYFCASSPTPDRGVGSPLHFGNGTRLTVT.

This chain links TRBV7-2 with TRBJ2-7; TRBD2 aligns across 9 bases. Germline V lookup: CDR1 SGHTA, CDR2 FQGNSA. This CDR3 comprises 15 residues. Germline trimming cut 1 base from V and 7 bases from J; bases unmatched to any gene: 8. The CDR3 protein is CASSLEGGGAGEQYF. CDR3 coding DNA: TGTGCCAGCAGCTTAGAAGGCGGGGGGGCCGGTGAGCAGTACTTC. Filled out from reference TRBV7-2 and TRBJ2-7, the complete variable domain reads GAGVSQSPSNKVTEKGKDVELRCDPISGHTALYWYRQSLGQGLEFLIYFQGNSAPDKSGLPSDRFSAERTGGSVSTLTIQRTQQEDSAVYLCASSLEGGGAGEQYFGPGTRLTVT.

The chain is built from TRBV5-1 and TRBJ1-1, with a possible D match to TRBD1 (5 bases). The germline gives CDR1 SGHRS, CDR2 YFSETQ. CDR3 size: 15 residues. Trimming took 0 bases from V and 5 from J, leaving 14 bases between them. This chain's CDR3 is CASSLAVFGGTEAFF. The CDR3 DNA is TGCGCCAGCAGCTTGGCCGTATTCGGGGGGACTGAAGCTTTCTTT. Full variable domain (remainder filled in from reference TRBV5-1 and TRBJ1-1): KAGVTQTPRYLIKTRGQQVTLSCSPISGHRSVSWYQQTPGQGLQFLFEYFSETQRNKGNFPGRFSGRQFSNSRSEMNVSTLELGDSALYLCASSLAVFGGTEAFFGQGTRLTVV.

By share, this clonotype ranks as medium-sized (0.01 to 0.1%). The chain carries TRBV12-3 or TRBV12-4 and TRBJ2-2; 9 bases map to TRBD2. CDR3 length: 17 residues. Trimming removed 6 bases from V and 2 bases from J; junction bases left unmatched: 10. CDR3 bases: TGTGCCAGCAGCCGACGTAGGACTAGCGTCAACACCGGGGAGCTGTTTTTT. This translates into CASSRRRTSVNTGELFF.

This clonotype has just one count. The chain couples TRBV6-5 to TRBJ2-7, with 9 nucleotides matching TRBD2. The CDR3 runs 13 residues. Germline CDR1 reads MNHEY; CDR2 reads SVGAGI. Trimming cost V 2 bases and J 7 bases; bases outside gene matches: 3. CDR3 in amino acids: CASSYAGGREQYF. For the CDR3, the DNA is TGTGCCAGCAGTTACGCGGGGGGGCGGGAGCAGTACTTC.